The sample holds one count of the clone carrying this T cell receptor beta chain. These data belong to a study of blood T cells in healthy people across ages. For the second PCR, which ran for about 7 to 11 cycles, a sample-barcoded 5' primer and a J-beta primer mix were used. TCRdb re-analysed the 5' RACE reads in MiXCR, keeping a single row per CDR3 protein. The sample comprises about 1.1 million distinct CDR3 sequences, about two fifths of which are singletons, and about 12% rests with the top ten. In germline, CDR1 is DFQATT, CDR2 SNEGSKA (reference sequence). The CDR3 extends over 14 amino acids. Trimming removed 5 bases at V and 4 bases at J, with 17 bases between.

The chain recombines TRBV20-1 with TRBJ1-2; the D gene is possibly TRBD1 (6 bases). The source of this sequence is a man aged 18-30 years in good health. The sequenced sample consisted of blood. CDR3 region: CSAVGGGDGYGYTF. In DNA, the CDR3 is TGCAGTGCTGTGGGAGGGGGGGACGGCTATGGCTACACCTTC.